This T cell receptor (beta chain) was sequenced during a study of technical replicates of blood from a handful of donors (dated by TCRdb to the late 2010s). The junction carries 13 bases between V and J, which are trimmed by 10 bases and 3 bases respectively. CDR1 and CDR2 were assigned from the germline V gene as SGHAT and FQNNGV. From cysteine to phenylalanine, the CDR3 is 12 amino acids long. Only CDR3 DNA remains: 36 bases, in frame from the first base. The library came from the immunoSEQ multiplex PCR assay. Held by TCRdb, this immuneACCESS table contains in-frame sequences only and omits some clones. Under half of the omission traces to an unresolved V gene where checked; the cause of the rest is unknown. A total of about 69,000 clones appear in this sample, approximately 88% of them only once. Clones ranked in the top ten supply about 4.6% of the sample. This clone was counted only a few times. What this receptor recognizes is not known. Per-nucleotide qualities are absent, and no much larger clonotype sits a single base away.

Specimen: PBMCs. The sequence is built from TRBV11-2 and TRBJ2-7, with a weak D call of TRBD2 (7 bases match). This receptor was identified in a human donor in good health. Some clones in this sample may be carry-over from other donors' samples. The CDR3 has the sequence CATRGAGYEQYF. The DNA sequence is as follows: TGTGCCACACGGGGGGCTGGCTACGAGCAGTACTTC.